Presented here are 11 T cell receptor beta chains from one specimen sequenced in a study of cytomegalovirus exposure and HLA in healthy donors. Use of 60 Vbeta and 13 Jbeta primers characterized the PCR. Repertoires were generated with immunoSEQ multiplex PCR, while TCRdb's copy carries only in-frame clones and drops some. There are 130,000 or so clones in the sample; approximately 75% occur only once, and 1.5% to 2% lies in the top ten. The sample was PBMCs. Receptors originate from a man aged 35 to 55 in good health and CMV-seronegative.

The chain couples TRBV5-1 to TRBJ1-1; D gene unclear. The CDR3 contains 14 residues. V dropped 0 bases and J dropped 1 base, with 7 bases sitting between them. The germline V gene encodes CDR1 SGHRS and CDR2 YFSETQ. In DNA form, the CDR3 reads TGCGCCAGCAGCTTGGAGACAAGGAACACTGAAGCTTTCTTT. As protein: CASSLETRNTEAFF.

This clone was counted between two and nine times. The chain couples TRBV6-5 to TRBJ2-3; TRBD1 aligns across 10 bases. Germline V gives CDR1 MNHEY, CDR2 SVGAGI. J was trimmed by 2 bases and V by 5 bases; bases with no gene match: 4. The CDR3 is 15 amino acids. The CDR3 here is CASSRDRGFTDTQYF. The CDR3 nucleotides read TGTGCCAGCAGTAGGGACAGGGGTTTCACAGATACGCAGTATTTT.

The J gene is TRBJ1-5, the V gene TRBV6-1; 7 bases align to TRBD1. Germline V gene data show CDR1 as MNHNS and CDR2 as SASEGT. V lost 8 bases, J lost 7 bases, and 8 bases stayed unmatched. CDR3 length equals 13 residues. The CDR3 sequence is CASVQGVRQPQHF. CDR3 in DNA: TGTGCCAGCGTGCAGGGGGTTCGACAGCCCCAGCATTTT.

V and J are TRBV30 and TRBJ2-4, with 8 bases identical to TRBD1. Germline loops: CDR1 GTSNPN, CDR2 SVGIG (reference sequence). The CDR3 loop spans 15 amino acids. V was pared by 3 bases and J by 0 bases, with 4 bases of the junction left unmatched. This CDR3 reads CAWSGQGLAKNIQYF. The CDR3, as DNA: TGTGCCTGGAGCGGACAGGGCCTAGCCAAAAACATTCAGTACTTC.

The gene calls are TRBV7-9 and TRBJ2-1, with 7 bases that match TRBD2. Germline V gene data show CDR1 as SEHNR and CDR2 as FQNEAQ (reference sequence). The CDR3 runs 16 residues. The junction had 14 bases not matched to a gene; V was cut back by 5 bases and J by 7 bases. CDR3 loop: CASSLGAAGFRNEQFF. CDR3 coding DNA: TGTGCCAGCAGCCTTGGGGCAGCGGGGTTTCGTAATGAGCAGTTCTTC.

The J gene is TRBJ2-7, the V gene TRBV29-1; D uncertain. V lost 5 bases to trimming and J lost 0 bases, with 11 bases between them. Germline values: CDR1 SQVTM, CDR2 ANQGSEA. The CDR3 runs 13 residues. The CDR3 loop reads CSVFRQDSYEQYF. CDR3 bases: TGCAGCGTTTTTCGTCAGGACTCCTACGAGCAGTACTTC.

The chain has TRBV5-1 and TRBJ1-3; maybe TRBD1 (6 bases). Trimming left V 0 bases short and J 5 bases short, with 9 bases between. There are 14 residues in the CDR3. Germline lookup yields CDR1 SGHRS and CDR2 YFSETQ. The CDR3 DNA is TGCGCCAGCAGCTTGGAAGGGGGAAGAAACACCATATATTTT. The encoded protein is CASSLEGGRNTIYF.

V usage is TRBV27 and J usage is TRBJ1-6, with D uncertain. The CDR3 sequence is 14 residues long. V dropped 11 bases and J dropped 3 bases, with 14 bases sitting between them. The germline CDR1 and CDR2 sequences are MNHEY and SMNVEV (reference sequence). CDR3 coding DNA: TGTGCCTCATCAGAGGGATTCTATAATTCACCCCTCCACTTT. Translating gives CASSEGFYNSPLHF.

This chain uses TRBV7-8 with TRBJ1-5; the D gene is possibly TRBD1 (5 bases). The CDR3 length is 13 residues. Germline V gives CDR1 SGHVS, CDR2 FQNEAQ. The V end was cut by 2 bases, the J end by 5 bases, with 7 bases between. CDR3 DNA: TGTGCCAGCAGCTTAACGGGGGATCAGCCCCAGCATTTT. This translates into CASSLTGDQPQHF.

This chain links TRBV7-2 with TRBJ2-4; D is uncertain. The V end lost 3 bases, the J end lost 2 bases, and 8 bases lay between the germline ends. CDR1 is SGHTA and CDR2 is FQGNSA in the germline V gene. The CDR3 loop spans 14 amino acids. For the CDR3, the DNA is TGTGCCAGCAGCTTCTCTTTCCCCAAAAACATTCAGTACTTC. The encoded protein is CASSFSFPKNIQYF.

This clone came up once. The chain has TRBV9 and TRBJ1-6, with D maybe TRBD1 (6 bases). The CDR3 is 15 amino acids. Per the germline V gene, CDR1 is SGDLS and CDR2 is YYNGEE. Deletions cut 3 bases from V and 5 bases from J, with 12 bases between. CDR3 DNA: TGTGCCAGCAGCGCGTGGGACACCCATAATTCACCCCTCCACTTT. This sequence encodes CASSAWDTHNSPLHF.